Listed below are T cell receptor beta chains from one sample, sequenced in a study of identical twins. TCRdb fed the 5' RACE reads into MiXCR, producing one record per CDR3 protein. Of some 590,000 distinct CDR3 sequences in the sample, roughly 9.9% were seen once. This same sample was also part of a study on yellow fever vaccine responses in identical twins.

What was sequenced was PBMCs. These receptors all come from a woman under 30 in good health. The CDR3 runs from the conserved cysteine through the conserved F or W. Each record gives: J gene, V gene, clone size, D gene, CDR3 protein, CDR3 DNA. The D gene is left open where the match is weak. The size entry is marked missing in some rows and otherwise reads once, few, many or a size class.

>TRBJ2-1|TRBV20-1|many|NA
CSAMGTGSGNEQFF
TGCAGTGCTATGGGAACAGGGTCCGGGAATGAGCAGTTCTTC
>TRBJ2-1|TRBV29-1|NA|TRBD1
CSAKGTGVQFF
TGCAGCGCTAAGGGGACAGGGGTGCAGTTCTTC
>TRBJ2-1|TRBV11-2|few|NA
CASSSGVGYNEQFF
TGTGCCAGCAGCTCAGGGGTGGGATACAATGAGCAGTTCTTC
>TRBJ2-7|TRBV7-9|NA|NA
CAISAGRLLYEQYF
TGTGCCATCAGCGCCGGGCGTTTATTGTACGAGCAGTACTTC
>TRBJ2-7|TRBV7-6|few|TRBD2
CASSLEEGGLATYEQYF
TGTGCCAGCAGCTTAGAGGAAGGGGGACTAGCCACGTACGAGCAGTACTTC
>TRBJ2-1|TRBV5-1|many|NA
CASSFIAGTSYNEQFF
TGCGCCAGCAGCTTTATCGCGGGGACCTCCTACAATGAGCAGTTCTTC
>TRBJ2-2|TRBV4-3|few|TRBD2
CASSQPGTSGPGELFF
TGCGCCAGCAGCCAACCCGGGACTAGCGGCCCGGGGGAGCTGTTTTTT
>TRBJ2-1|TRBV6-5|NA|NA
CASSSPPGNEQFF
TGTGCCAGCAGTTCCCCCCCCGGGAATGAGCAGTTCTTC
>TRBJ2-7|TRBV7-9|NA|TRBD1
CASSPSDRGIYEQYF
TGTGCCAGCAGCCCCTCGGACAGGGGGATTTACGAGCAGTACTTC
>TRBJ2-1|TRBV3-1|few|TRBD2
CASSQDPPGPSGTPPYNEQFF
TGTGCCAGCAGCCAAGATCCGCCCGGCCCTAGCGGGACCCCTCCCTACAATGAGCAGTTCTTC
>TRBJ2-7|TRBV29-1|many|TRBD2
CSVTRREGYEQYF
TGCAGCGTCACGCGCCGGGAGGGATACGAGCAGTACTTC
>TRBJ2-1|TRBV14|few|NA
CASSPSGRLQFF
TGTGCCAGCAGTCCCTCAGGGCGCTTACAGTTCTTC
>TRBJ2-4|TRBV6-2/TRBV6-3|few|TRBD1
CASSTLDRGLAKNIQYF
TGTGCCAGCAGTACTCTTGACAGGGGGCTGGCCAAAAACATTCAGTACTTC